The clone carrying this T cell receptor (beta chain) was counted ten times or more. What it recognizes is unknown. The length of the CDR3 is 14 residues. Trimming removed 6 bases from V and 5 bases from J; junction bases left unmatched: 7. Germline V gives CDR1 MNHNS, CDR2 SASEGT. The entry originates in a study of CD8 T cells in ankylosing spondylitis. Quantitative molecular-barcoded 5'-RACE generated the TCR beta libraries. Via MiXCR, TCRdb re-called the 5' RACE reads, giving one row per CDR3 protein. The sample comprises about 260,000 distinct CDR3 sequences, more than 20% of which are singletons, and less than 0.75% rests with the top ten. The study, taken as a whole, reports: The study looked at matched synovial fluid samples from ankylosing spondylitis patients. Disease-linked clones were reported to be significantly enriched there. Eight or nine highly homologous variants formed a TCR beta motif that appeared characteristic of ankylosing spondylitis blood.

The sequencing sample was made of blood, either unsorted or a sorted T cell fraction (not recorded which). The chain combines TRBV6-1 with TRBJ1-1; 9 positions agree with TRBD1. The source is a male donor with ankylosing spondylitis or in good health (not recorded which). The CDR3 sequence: CASRTDRGGTEAFF. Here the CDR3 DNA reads TGTGCCAGCAGAACGGACAGGGGTGGTACTGAAGCTTTCTTT.